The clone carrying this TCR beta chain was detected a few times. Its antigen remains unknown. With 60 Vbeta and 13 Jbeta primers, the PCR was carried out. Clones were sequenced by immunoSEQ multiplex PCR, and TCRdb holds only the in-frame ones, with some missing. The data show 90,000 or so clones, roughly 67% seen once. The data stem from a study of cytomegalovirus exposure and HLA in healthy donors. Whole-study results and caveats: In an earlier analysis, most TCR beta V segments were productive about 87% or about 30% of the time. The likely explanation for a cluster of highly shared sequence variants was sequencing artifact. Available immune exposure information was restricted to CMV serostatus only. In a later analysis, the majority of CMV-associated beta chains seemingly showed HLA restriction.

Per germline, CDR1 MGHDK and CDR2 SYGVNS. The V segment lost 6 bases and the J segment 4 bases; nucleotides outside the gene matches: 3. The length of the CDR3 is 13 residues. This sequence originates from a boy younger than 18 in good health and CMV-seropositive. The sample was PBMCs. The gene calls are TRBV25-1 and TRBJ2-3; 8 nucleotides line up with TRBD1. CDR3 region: CASSPTGADTQYF. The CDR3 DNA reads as TGTGCCAGCAGCCCGACAGGGGCAGATACGCAGTATTTT.